There are a few counts of the clone carrying this T cell receptor (beta chain). The antigen is undetermined. The data were taken from a study of T cell repertoires in cytomegalovirus infection. Study details: Indications came from public TCR beta signatures; they pointed to CMV infection and to a matching HLA type.

TCRdb independently ran MiXCR on the reads; one entry per CDR3 protein. The sample consists of hundreds of thousands of distinct CDR3 sequences, 17% of them appearing once. Overall study results and limits: Cumulative public TCR beta family frequency identified CMV carriers with the relevant HLA. In two of eight donors, the top clonotype was HLA-C-restricted CMV-specific.

Sequences were obtained from PBMCs. The TCR comes from a human donor in good health (CMV status not recorded). Some clones in this sample may be carry-over from other donors' samples.

The CDR3 DNA reads as TGTGCCAGCAGCCTCGGACTAGCTCGCAATGAGCAGTTCTTC. It encodes CASSLGLARNEQFF. The V and J genes are TRBV7-2 and TRBJ2-1, with 8 bases lining up with TRBD2. Germline V gene lookup returns CDR1 SGHTA and CDR2 FQGNSA. The V segment lost 5 bases and the J segment 6 bases; nucleotides outside the gene matches: 6. The CDR3 runs 14 residues.